One T cell receptor (beta chain) is described in this entry. Only in-frame clones appear in the TCRdb table, and some are missing; sequencing was by immunoSEQ multiplex PCR. The table has around 45,000 clones, approximately 94% seen once. This entry belongs to a study of T cells in tuberculosis. V lost 1 base, J lost 3 bases, and 12 bases stayed unmatched. The CDR3 length is 18 residues. CDR1 is SGHVS and CDR2 is FQNEAQ in the germline V gene. Sequenced input: PBMCs. The chain carries TRBV7-8 and TRBJ2-7; 10 nucleotides agree with TRBD1. The TCR was taken from a donor between 10 and 35 years old with latent tuberculosis or without tuberculosis infection. Some clones in this sample may be carry-over from other donors' samples. For the CDR3, the DNA is TGTGCCAGCAGCTTAGAGTCACAAACGGGACAGGGGTTCTACGAGCAGTACTTC. This gives the protein CASSLESQTGQGFYEQYF.